These 21 T cell receptor beta chains share one sample of origin, sequenced in a study of regulatory T cells in long-lasting Graves disease. The authors built TCR beta libraries using iRepertoire HTBI primers and Arm-PCR of CDR3 regions. In TCRdb, the multiplex PCR reads were re-called with MiXCR into one record per CDR3 protein. The table has 360,000 or so distinct CDR3 sequences, roughly 12% seen once; the top ten hold approximately 17%. Time point described: newly diagnosed GD, antithyroid drugs for less than 3 months. Extracted PBMC RNA gave rise to the TCR library. These data were also reused for a study on T cells in Graves' hyperthyroidism and ophthalmopathy.

The specimen was peripheral blood mononuclear cells (PBMCs), collected at new diagnosis, from a patient treated with antithyroid drugs. The source of these receptors is a woman between 18 and 30 years old with Graves disease.

As regards this clonotype: One end of the junction does not line up with germline, which may come from a read error. This chain joins TRBV6-2 or TRBV6-3 and TRBJ1-1; D not resolved. Germline V gene data show CDR1 as MNHEY and CDR2 as SVGEGT. This CDR3 has 13 amino acids. CDR3 sequence: CASSYRSRPELFF. DNA for the CDR3: TGTGCCAGCAGTTACCGTTCCCGGCCTGAGTTATTTTTT.

The V gene is TRBV19, the J gene TRBJ2-3; 8 nucleotides line up with TRBD1. The CDR3 runs to 16 residues. The V gene end was trimmed by 5 bases and the J gene end by 1 base; junction bases not matched to a gene: 8. Germline CDR1 and CDR2: LNHDA and SQIVND (reference sequence). The CDR3 here is CASSLDRGRGTDTQYF. DNA for the CDR3: TGTGCCAGTAGTCTCGACAGGGGCAGAGGCACAGATACGCAGTATTTT.

This clonotype was seen many times. The gene calls are TRBV25-1 and TRBJ1-3, with unresolved D. Germline V lookup: CDR1 MGHDK, CDR2 SYGVNS. The CDR3 consists of 13 residues. V was pared by 5 bases and J by 7 bases, with 12 bases between. This CDR3 reads CASSPVPENTIYF. The CDR3 nucleotides are TGTGCCAGCAGTCCCGTTCCCGAGAACACCATATATTTT.

The table lists this clonotype with many counts. This rearrangement joins TRBV28 to TRBJ2-3; D could derive from TRBD1 or TRBD2 (5 bases each). Trimming removed 7 bases at V and 4 bases at J, with 15 bases between. This CDR3 has 14 residues. Germline V gives CDR1 MDHEN, CDR2 SYDVKM. CDR3 in DNA: TGTGCCAGCAAACCGGGACCGCACGCAGATACGCAGTATTTT. Its translation is CASKPGPHADTQYF.

This clonotype occurred many times. V usage is TRBV7-3 and J usage is TRBJ2-1; D gene ambiguous. Germline loops: CDR1 SGHTA, CDR2 FQGTGA. V lost 4 bases and J 2 bases, leaving 12 bases between the germline ends. This CDR3 contains 15 residues. The CDR3 sequence is CASSSSAGPYNEQFF. The CDR3 coding sequence is TGTGCCAGCAGCTCCAGCGCAGGCCCCTACAATGAGCAGTTCTTC.

The chain couples TRBV15 to TRBJ1-2, with unresolved D. Germline-derived CDR1 and CDR2 are LNHNV and YYDKDF (reference sequence). The CDR3 runs to 16 residues. Trimming took 0 bases from V and 8 from J, leaving 19 bases between them. The CDR3 DNA reads TGTGCCACCAGCAGAGATGGGCTAAGGGCAAGGGAAGGCTACACCTTC. Its protein is CATSRDGLRAREGYTF.

This clonotype came up many times. V and J are TRBV28 and TRBJ2-3, with D tentatively TRBD1 (5 bases). V lost 5 bases, J lost 0 bases, and 18 bases lay in between. Germline V gene data show CDR1 as MDHEN and CDR2 as SYDVKM. This CDR3 is 17 amino acids long. The CDR3 loop is CASSPGWGLSSTDTQYF. The CDR3 coding sequence is TGTGCCAGCAGTCCAGGTTGGGGCCTCAGTAGCACAGATACGCAGTATTTT.

V usage is TRBV28 and J usage is TRBJ2-1; 8 bases align to TRBD1. V shed 5 bases, J shed 8 bases, and the junction held 5 bases outside the gene matches. The CDR3 spans 13 residues. Germline lookup yields CDR1 MDHEN and CDR2 SYDVKM. CDR3 loop: CASSPQGADEQFF. The CDR3 bases are TGTGCCAGCAGTCCGCAGGGGGCTGATGAGCAGTTCTTC.

Ten or more counts support this clonotype. This chain connects TRBV4-3 to TRBJ1-1, with unresolved D. CDR3 length: 15 amino acids. CDR1 and CDR2 from the germline V gene are LGHNA and YSLEER. The V end lost 0 bases, the J end lost 1 base, and 9 bases lay between the germline ends. The CDR3 here is CASSQDNRANTEAFF. The DNA for the CDR3 is TGCGCCAGCAGCCAAGACAATAGGGCGAACACTGAAGCTTTCTTT.

This clonotype was picked up many times. The chain joins TRBV28 to TRBJ2-7; D may be TRBD2 (6 bases). The CDR3 extends over 17 amino acids. Germline loops: CDR1 MDHEN, CDR2 SYDVKM. V lost 7 bases to trimming and J lost 7 bases, with 29 bases between them. The CDR3: CASNWGLHRRDRGEQYF. The CDR3 DNA sequence: TGTGCCAGCAATTGGGGTCTCCACAGGAGGGACCGTGGGGAGCAGTACTTC. Using reference TRBV28 and TRBJ2-7 for the parts outside the CDR3, the full variable domain is DVKVTQSSRYLVKRTGEKVFLECVQDMDHENMFWYRQDPGLGLRLIYFSYDVKMKEKGDIPEGYSVSREKKERFSLILESASTNQTSMYLCASNWGLHRRDRGEQYFGPGTRLTVT.

This clonotype was counted many times. The chain combines TRBV7-2 with TRBJ1-4; possible D gene TRBD1, 6 bases. CDR3 size: 15 residues. V lost 7 bases and J 7 bases, leaving 19 bases between the germline ends. From germline, CDR1 is SGHTA and CDR2 FQGNSA. CDR3 protein: CASIQKGDPSEKLFF. In DNA form, the CDR3 reads TGTGCCAGCATCCAAAAGGGGGATCCGAGTGAAAAACTGTTTTTT.

As to this clonotype: A read error likely explains this, since a far larger clone differs by one base. In DNA, the CDR3 is TGTGCCAGCAGTGGGGACGGGGGGATCCACGAGCAGTTCTTC. Translated: CASSGDGGIHEQFF. V and J are TRBV2 and TRBJ2-1; TRBD2 agrees at 7 bases. The CDR3 has 14 amino acids. Per germline, CDR1 SNHLY and CDR2 FYNNEI. V was clipped by 4 bases and J by 10 bases; unmatched bases: 10.

This clonotype was picked up many times. CDR3 protein: CATSDSLGLAGTNTGELFF. CDR3 nucleotide sequence: TGTGCCACCAGTGATTCGCTTGGACTAGCGGGCACGAACACCGGGGAGCTGTTTTTT. The V call is TRBV24-1, the J call TRBJ2-2; TRBD2 aligns across 11 bases. The CDR3 totals 19 residues. From germline, CDR1 is KGHDR and CDR2 SFDVKD. J lost 0 bases, V lost 2 bases, and 7 bases had no gene match.

This clonotype was observed at least ten times. The chain combines TRBV2 with TRBJ1-4, with D tentatively TRBD1 (6 bases). Per the germline V gene, CDR1 is SNHLY and CDR2 is FYNNEI. This CDR3 is 16 amino acids long. V lost 6 bases and J 8 bases, leaving 22 bases between the germline ends. CDR3 bases: TGTGCCAGCAGGAGAGGGAAAACAGGGATTAGGGAAAAACTGTTTTTT. Its translation is CASRRGKTGIREKLFF.

This clonotype was observed at least ten times. The chain uses TRBV7-9 and TRBJ2-7, with TRBD2 matching over 10 bases. V lost 2 bases to trimming and J lost 1 base; unmatched junction nucleotides: 5. This CDR3 has 16 residues. The germline gives CDR1 SEHNR, CDR2 FQNEAQ (reference sequence). The CDR3 bases are TGTGCCAGCAGCTTAACTAGCGGGATTAGTTCCTACGAGCAGTACTTC. It codes for CASSLTSGISSYEQYF.

Ten or more counts support this clonotype. The chain uses TRBV4-3 and TRBJ2-5; D perhaps matches TRBD1 (6 bases). The germline CDR1 and CDR2 sequences are LGHNA and YSLEER. This CDR3 is built from 15 residues. Trimming removed 0 bases at V and 7 bases at J, with 15 bases between. CDR3 protein: CASSQELGAVATQYF. CDR3 sequence (DNA): TGCGCCAGCAGCCAAGAGTTGGGGGCGGTGGCGACCCAGTACTTC.

This clonotype was counted many times. This chain links TRBV20-1 with TRBJ2-3; D remains unclear. The CDR3 sequence is 13 residues long. Germline V gives CDR1 DFQATT, CDR2 SNEGSKA (reference sequence). Between the trimmed V and J ends, which lost 4 bases and 3 bases, there was a span of 11 bases. The CDR3 loop is CSATRTVTDTQYF. CDR3 bases: TGCAGTGCTACTCGGACCGTAACAGATACGCAGTATTTT.

This clonotype has at least ten counts. The chain has TRBV7-9 and TRBJ2-5; D remains ambiguous. The CDR3 covers 15 residues. V was clipped by 0 bases and J by 2 bases, with 10 bases between them. Germline V lookup: CDR1 SEHNR, CDR2 FQNEAQ (reference sequence). CDR3 in DNA: TGTGCCAGCAGCTTAGCGCTAAGGATTCAAGAGACCCAGTACTTC. It yields the protein CASSLALRIQETQYF. The complete variable domain, with remaining parts taken from reference TRBV7-9 and TRBJ2-5, reads DTGVSQNPRHKITKRGQNVTFRCDPISEHNRLYWYRQTLGQGPEFLTYFQNEAQLEKSRLLSDRFSAERPKGSFSTLEIQRTEQGDSAMYLCASSLALRIQETQYFGPGTRLLVL.

This clonotype was picked up many times. The V and J genes are TRBV24-1 and TRBJ2-2, with D tentatively TRBD1 or TRBD2 (5 bases each). The germline V and J ends were trimmed by 9 bases and 2 bases, with 9 bases remaining between them. Per the germline V gene, CDR1 is KGHDR and CDR2 is SFDVKD. The CDR3 consists of 13 residues. The CDR3 DNA reads as TGTGCCACCGGGACGAAAAACACCGGGGAGCTGTTTTTT. Protein sequence: CATGTKNTGELFF.

This clonotype has at least ten counts. J is TRBJ2-5 and V is TRBV6-5, with D uncertain. Trimming left V 0 bases short and J 5 bases short, with 10 bases between. Germline V gene data show CDR1 as MNHEY and CDR2 as SVGAGI. The CDR3 spans 14 residues. CDR3 loop: CASSYSTYGETQYF. The CDR3 DNA is TGTGCCAGCAGTTACTCGACATATGGGGAGACCCAGTACTTC.

This clonotype has a count of ten or more. The chain uses TRBV4-2 and TRBJ2-7; D uncertain. V was shortened by 0 bases and J by 4 bases, with 10 bases between the two germline ends. The germline CDR1 and CDR2 sequences are LGHNA and YNFKEQ. This CDR3 comprises 14 residues. The DNA of the CDR3 is TGTGCCAGCAGCCAAGATTTCGAAGGGTACGAGCAGTACTTC. Its protein product is CASSQDFEGYEQYF.